The 18 T cell receptor beta chains in this list originate from one sample, sequenced in a study of blood T cells in healthy people across ages. Next came a second PCR, run for roughly 6 to 11 cycles, which used a sample-barcoded 5' primer along with a J-beta primer mix. TCRdb processed the 5' RACE reads anew with MiXCR; each CDR3 protein has one entry. The sample holds hundreds of thousands of distinct CDR3 sequences; under 55% are singletons and the top ten take roughly a fifth. Sequenced sample: blood. These TCRs come from a man aged 60 to 69 in good health.

This clonotype occurred a few times. The rearrangement links TRBV7-6 to TRBJ2-7; tentatively, D is TRBD1 or TRBD2 (6 bases each). Germline assignment: CDR1 SGHVS and CDR2 FNYEAQ. V was trimmed by 1 base and J by 5 bases, leaving 12 bases between them. This CDR3 comprises 14 residues. CDR3 amino acids: CASSLGPGADEQYF. DNA for the CDR3: TGTGCCAGCAGCTTAGGGCCGGGGGCGGACGAGCAGTACTTC.

The rearrangement joins TRBV7-2 to TRBJ1-1; D ambiguous. The CDR3 runs to 14 residues. Trimming removed 5 bases at V and 5 bases at J, with 15 bases between. CDR1 and CDR2 (germline): SGHTA, FQGNSA. The CDR3: CASSAGGLGTEAFF. DNA for the CDR3: TGTGCCAGCAGCGCAGGAGGGCTTGGGACTGAAGCTTTCTTT.

The chain links TRBV12-3 or TRBV12-4 to TRBJ2-1; possible D gene TRBD1, 6 bases. The CDR3 has 14 residues. V was cut by 5 bases and J by 7 bases, with 15 bases left in between. CDR3 in DNA: TGTGCCAGCAGTGTAAATCAGGGGTCGAATGAGCAGTTCTTC. Protein product: CASSVNQGSNEQFF.

The V and J genes are TRBV27 and TRBJ1-2, with TRBD1 matching over 7 bases. This CDR3 is 16 amino acids long. V trimming: 5 bases; J trimming: 2 bases; junction bases outside the gene matches: 11. Germline loops: CDR1 MNHEY, CDR2 SMNVEV (reference sequence). The CDR3 coding sequence is TGTGCCAGCAGTCCCTTTTTAGGGGGCGCGAACTATGGCTACACCTTC. Its translation is CASSPFLGGANYGYTF.

This clonotype was seen at least ten times. This chain's CDR3 is CSASSGTPFDNEQFF. CDR3 in DNA: TGCAGTGCTAGCTCCGGGACTCCCTTCGACAATGAGCAGTTCTTC. The rearrangement links TRBV20-1 to TRBJ2-1; TRBD2 might be the D (6 bases). Between the trimmed V and J ends, which lost 3 bases and 5 bases, there was a span of 17 bases. The CDR3 consists of 15 residues. The germline CDR1 and CDR2 sequences are DFQATT and SNEGSKA (reference sequence).

The V call is TRBV3-1, the J call TRBJ1-2; unclear D gene. Germline V lookup: CDR1 LGHDT, CDR2 YNNKEL (reference sequence). Trimming took 0 bases from V and 2 from J, leaving 10 bases between them. This CDR3 has 15 residues. CDR3 DNA: TGTGCCAGCAGCCAAGACAGAGTCGAGAACTATGGCTACACCTTC. Translating it yields CASSQDRVENYGYTF.

The chain is built from TRBV19 and TRBJ2-7; D remains ambiguous. The CDR3 is 14 residues long. Trimming removed 5 bases at V and 1 base at J, with 12 bases between. Germline-derived CDR1 and CDR2 are LNHDA and SQIVND (reference sequence). The CDR3 loop is CASSGKVGSYEQYF. The CDR3 DNA reads as TGTGCCAGTAGTGGGAAGGTGGGATCCTACGAGCAGTACTTC.

In its sample, this clonotype was seen many times. The chain has TRBV9 and TRBJ2-6; D is uncertain. V lost 3 bases and J 0 bases, leaving 7 bases between the germline ends. This CDR3 is built from 15 residues. Germline loops: CDR1 SGDLS, CDR2 YYNGEE. The CDR3 DNA reads TGTGCCAGCAGCGCACCGGGCTCTGGGGCCAACGTCCTGACTTTC. This sequence encodes CASSAPGSGANVLTF. Combining the CDR3 with reference TRBV9 and TRBJ2-6 gives the whole variable domain DSGVTQTPKHLITATGQRVTLRCSPRSGDLSVYWYQQSLDQGLQFLIQYYNGEERAKGNILERFSAQQFPDLHSELNLSSLELGDSALYFCASSAPGSGANVLTFGAGSRLTVL.

The chain uses TRBV7-2 and TRBJ2-4, with 7 bases identical to TRBD1. The CDR3 has 17 residues. Germline assignment: CDR1 SGHTA and CDR2 FQGNSA. Losses at the gene ends were 1 base for V and 0 bases for J; bases not matched to a gene: 6. The CDR3 loop reads CASSLGGQTLAKNIQYF. The CDR3 region has the DNA TGTGCCAGCAGCTTAGGGGGACAGACTCTAGCCAAAAACATTCAGTACTTC.

The J gene is TRBJ1-1, the V gene TRBV5-8, with D possibly TRBD1 on 6 matching bases. V gave up 4 bases and J gave up 3 bases, with 19 bases separating them. The germline V gene has CDR1 SGHTS and CDR2 YDEGEE. The CDR3 consists of 16 residues. CDR3 sequence reads: CASSVAQGTLHTEAFF. The CDR3 region has the DNA TGTGCCAGCAGCGTTGCACAGGGTACCCTCCACACTGAAGCTTTCTTT.

This clonotype was seen only a few times. This chain uses TRBV11-1 with TRBJ2-7, with 8 nucleotides matching TRBD2. CDR3 length: 15 amino acids. From germline, CDR1 is SGHAT and CDR2 FQDESV (reference sequence). V lost 2 bases, J lost 3 bases, and 6 bases stayed unmatched. The CDR3 region has the DNA TGTGCCAGCAGCTTACTTACTAGCGGAGGCTACGAGCAGTACTTC. This translates into CASSLLTSGGYEQYF.

The chain combines TRBV10-3 with TRBJ1-6, with D tentatively TRBD1 (5 bases). Trimming took off 2 bases at V and 7 bases at J, with 15 bases between the two ends. Germline V CDR1 and CDR2: ENHRY, SYGVKD. The CDR3 sequence is 16 residues long. This CDR3 is CAISEGSGTKNSPLHF. The CDR3 DNA reads TGTGCCATCAGTGAGGGGTCGGGGACGAAGAATTCACCCCTCCACTTT.

The CDR3 DNA is TGTGCCAGCAGCGATAGCCACCAATGGCTGAATGAGCAGTTCTTC. This encodes CASSDSHQWLNEQFF. The rearrangement joins TRBV9 to TRBJ2-1; no firm D call. This CDR3 region has 15 residues. V was trimmed by 3 bases and J by 7 bases, leaving 17 bases between them. CDR1 is SGDLS, CDR2 YYNGEE, per germline.

The chain combines TRBV29-1 with TRBJ1-2, with D maybe TRBD1 (6 bases). V was shortened by 1 base and J by 4 bases, with 13 bases between the two germline ends. This CDR3 has 14 residues. Germline V gene data show CDR1 as SQVTM and CDR2 as ANQGSEA. The CDR3 DNA reads as TGCAGCGTTGAAGGCGGGGGGCTTGGCTATGGCTACACCTTC. Its translation: CSVEGGGLGYGYTF.

The genes are TRBV20-1 and TRBJ2-3; TRBD2 matches 9 bases. Unmatched junction bases numbered 14, after V lost 4 bases and J lost 6 bases. Germline V gene data show CDR1 as DFQATT and CDR2 as SNEGSKA (reference sequence). The length of the CDR3 is 16 residues. CDR3 sequence: CSANRGGGGSWDTQYF. For the CDR3, the DNA is TGCAGTGCTAATCGGGGCGGGGGGGGCTCATGGGATACGCAGTATTTT.

The rearrangement joins TRBV11-3 to TRBJ1-1; a possible D gene is TRBD1 (5 bases). V gave up 6 bases and J gave up 4 bases, with 21 bases separating them. The CDR3 runs to 16 residues. Per germline, CDR1 SGHNT and CDR2 YENEEA. CDR3 loop: CASSPGPQTGSTEAFF. As DNA, the CDR3 is TGTGCCAGCAGTCCAGGGCCCCAAACGGGAAGCACTGAAGCTTTCTTT.

This chain connects TRBV7-9 to TRBJ2-4, with D possibly being TRBD1 (7 bases). The J call may be faulty, since TRBJ2-5 better matches the DNA end. The CDR3 sequence is 16 residues long. Germline loops: CDR1 SEHNR, CDR2 FQNEAQ (reference sequence). The CDR3 nucleotides are TGTGCCAGCAACTTTCGCCAGGGGGGAGTTGGAGAGACCCAGTACTTC. Translated: CASNFRQGGVGETQYF.

This clonotype was observed a handful of times. The rearrangement uses TRBV20-1 and TRBJ2-3, with a possible D match to TRBD1 (5 bases). This CDR3 comprises 15 residues. The ends were cut back, 7 bases at V and 0 bases at J, with 17 bases in the middle. CDR1 and CDR2 (germline): DFQATT, SNEGSKA (reference sequence). Written as DNA, the CDR3 is TGCAGTGTACCAATCGGACACACTAGCACAGATACGCAGTATTTT. This codes for CSVPIGHTSTDTQYF.